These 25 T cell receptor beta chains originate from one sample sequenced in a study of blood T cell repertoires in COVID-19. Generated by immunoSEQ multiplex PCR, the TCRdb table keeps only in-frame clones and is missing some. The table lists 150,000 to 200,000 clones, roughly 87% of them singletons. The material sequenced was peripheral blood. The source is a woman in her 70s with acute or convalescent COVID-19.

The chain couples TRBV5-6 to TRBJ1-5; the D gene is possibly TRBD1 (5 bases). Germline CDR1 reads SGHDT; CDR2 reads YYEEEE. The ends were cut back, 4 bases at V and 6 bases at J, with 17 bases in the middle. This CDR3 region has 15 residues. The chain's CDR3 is CASSLGALRGQPQHF. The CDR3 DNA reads TGTGCCAGCAGCCTAGGGGCGTTGCGCGGTCAGCCCCAGCATTTT.

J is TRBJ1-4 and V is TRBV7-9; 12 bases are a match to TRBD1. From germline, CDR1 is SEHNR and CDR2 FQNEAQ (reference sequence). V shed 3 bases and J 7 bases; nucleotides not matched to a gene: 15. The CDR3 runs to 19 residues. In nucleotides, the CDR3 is TGTGCCAGCAGCTTCCAAGGGACAGGGGGCGCGGGAGTTCCTGAAAAACTGTTTTTT. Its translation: CASSFQGTGGAGVPEKLFF.

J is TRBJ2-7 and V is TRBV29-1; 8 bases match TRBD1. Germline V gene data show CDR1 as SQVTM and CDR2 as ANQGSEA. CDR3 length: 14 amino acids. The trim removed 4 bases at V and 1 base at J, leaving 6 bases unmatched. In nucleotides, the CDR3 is TGCAGCGTTGCCTCCGGGACAGGATCCTACGAGCAGTACTTC. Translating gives CSVASGTGSYEQYF.

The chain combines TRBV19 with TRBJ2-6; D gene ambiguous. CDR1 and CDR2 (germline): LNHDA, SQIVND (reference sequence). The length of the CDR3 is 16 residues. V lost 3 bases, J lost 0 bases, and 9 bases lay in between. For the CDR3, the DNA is TGTGCCAGTAGTATCAGGTCGCTCTCTGGGGCCAACGTCCTGACTTTC. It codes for CASSIRSLSGANVLTF.

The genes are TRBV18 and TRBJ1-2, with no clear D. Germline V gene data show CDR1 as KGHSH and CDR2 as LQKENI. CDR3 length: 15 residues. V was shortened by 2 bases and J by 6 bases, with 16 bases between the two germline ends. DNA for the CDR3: TGTGCCAGCTCACCAATGGGCTCGTCGGTTGATGGCTACACCTTC. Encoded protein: CASSPMGSSVDGYTF.

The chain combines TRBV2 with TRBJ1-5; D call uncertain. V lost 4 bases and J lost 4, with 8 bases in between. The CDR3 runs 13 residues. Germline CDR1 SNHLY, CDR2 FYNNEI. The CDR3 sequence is CASSVEENQPQHF. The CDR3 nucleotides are TGTGCCAGCAGTGTAGAGGAGAATCAGCCCCAGCATTTT.

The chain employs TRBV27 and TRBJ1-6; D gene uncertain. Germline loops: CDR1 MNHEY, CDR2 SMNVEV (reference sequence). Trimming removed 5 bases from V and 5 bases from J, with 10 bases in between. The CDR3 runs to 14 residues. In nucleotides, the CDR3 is TGTGCCAGCAGTGAACGGAGAGATAATTCACCCCTCCACTTT. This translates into CASSERRDNSPLHF.

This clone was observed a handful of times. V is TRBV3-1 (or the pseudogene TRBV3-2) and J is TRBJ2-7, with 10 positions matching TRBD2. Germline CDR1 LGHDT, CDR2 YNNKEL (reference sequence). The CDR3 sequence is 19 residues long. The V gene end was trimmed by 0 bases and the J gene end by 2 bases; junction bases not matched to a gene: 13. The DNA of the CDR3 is TGTGCCAGCAGCCAAGAGATTACTCCGGGACTAGCGTTAGCCTACGAGCAGTACTTC. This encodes CASSQEITPGLALAYEQYF.

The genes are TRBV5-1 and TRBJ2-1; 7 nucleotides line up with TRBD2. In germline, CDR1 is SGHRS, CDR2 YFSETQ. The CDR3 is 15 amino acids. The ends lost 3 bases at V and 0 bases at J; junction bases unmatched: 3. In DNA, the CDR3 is TGCGCCAGCAGCTCCCGGACTAGCTCCTACAATGAGCAGTTCTTC. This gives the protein CASSSRTSSYNEQFF.

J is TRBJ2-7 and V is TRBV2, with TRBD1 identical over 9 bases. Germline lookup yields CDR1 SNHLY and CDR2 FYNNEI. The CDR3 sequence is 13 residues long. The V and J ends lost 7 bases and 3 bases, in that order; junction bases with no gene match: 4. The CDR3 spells CASTGTGFYEQYF. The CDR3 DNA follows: TGTGCCAGCACAGGGACAGGGTTCTACGAGCAGTACTTC.

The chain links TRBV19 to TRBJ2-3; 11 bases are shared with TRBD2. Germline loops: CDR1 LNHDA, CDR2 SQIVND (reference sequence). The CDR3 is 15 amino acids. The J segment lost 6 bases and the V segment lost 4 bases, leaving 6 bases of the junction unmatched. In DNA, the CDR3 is TGTGCCAGTAGTAGACTAGCGGGGATGTCGGATACGCAGTATTTT. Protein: CASSRLAGMSDTQYF.

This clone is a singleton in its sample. The CDR3 region has the DNA TGTGCCAGCAGTTTAGGGGGCCTACATACGCAGTATTTT. As protein: CASSLGGLHTQYF. The chain links TRBV28 to TRBJ2-3; D is possibly TRBD1 (6 bases). CDR3 length: 13 residues. Germline V lookup: CDR1 MDHEN, CDR2 SYDVKM. With 2 bases removed from V and 7 bases from J, the gap between germline ends came to 10 bases. Full variable domain (remainder filled in from reference TRBV28 and TRBJ2-3): DVKVTQSSRYLVKRTGEKVFLECVQDMDHENMFWYRQDPGLGLRLIYFSYDVKMKEKGDIPEGYSVSREKKERFSLILESASTNQTSMYLCASSLGGLHTQYFGPGTRLTVL.

CDR3 DNA: TGCGCCAGCAGCTTGGCCCTAGCAGGTGAAGCTTTCTTT. It specifies CASSLALAGEAFF. The chain links TRBV5-1 to TRBJ1-1, with D unresolved. CDR1 and CDR2 from the germline V gene are SGHRS and YFSETQ. V lost 0 bases and J 7 bases, leaving 10 bases between the germline ends. CDR3 length: 13 residues.

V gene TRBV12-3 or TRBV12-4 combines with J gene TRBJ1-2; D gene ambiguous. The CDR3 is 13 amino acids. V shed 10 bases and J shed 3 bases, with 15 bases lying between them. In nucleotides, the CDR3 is TGTGCCACCTCCGGAGGTGCCTACTATGGCTACACCTTC. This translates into CATSGGAYYGYTF.

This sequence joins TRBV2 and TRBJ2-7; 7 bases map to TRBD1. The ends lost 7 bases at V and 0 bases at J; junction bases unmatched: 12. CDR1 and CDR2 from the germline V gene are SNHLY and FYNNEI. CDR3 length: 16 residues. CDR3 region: CASTVRGRGSSYEQYF. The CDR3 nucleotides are TGTGCCAGCACGGTCAGGGGGAGAGGGTCCTCCTACGAGCAGTACTTC.

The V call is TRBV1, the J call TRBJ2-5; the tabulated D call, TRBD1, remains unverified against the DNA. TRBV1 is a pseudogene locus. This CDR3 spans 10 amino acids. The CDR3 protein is CTSTKETQYF. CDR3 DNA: TGCACCAGCACAAAAGAGACCCAGTACTTC.

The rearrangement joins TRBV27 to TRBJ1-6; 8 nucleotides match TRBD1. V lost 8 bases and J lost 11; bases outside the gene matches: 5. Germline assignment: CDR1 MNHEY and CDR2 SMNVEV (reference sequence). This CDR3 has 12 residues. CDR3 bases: TGTGCCAGCGGACAGGGTTTCACACCCCTCCACTTT. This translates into CASGQGFTPLHF.

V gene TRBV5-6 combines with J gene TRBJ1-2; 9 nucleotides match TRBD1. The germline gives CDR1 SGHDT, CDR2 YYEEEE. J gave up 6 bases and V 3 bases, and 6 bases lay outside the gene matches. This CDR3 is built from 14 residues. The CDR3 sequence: CASSWAGQGNGYTF. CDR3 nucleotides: TGTGCCAGCAGCTGGGCGGGACAGGGCAATGGCTACACCTTC.

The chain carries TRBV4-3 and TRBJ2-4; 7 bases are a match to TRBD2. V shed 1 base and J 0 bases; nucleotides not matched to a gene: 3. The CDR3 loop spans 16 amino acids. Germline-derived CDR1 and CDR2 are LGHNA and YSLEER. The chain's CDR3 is CASSQVSGLAKNIQYF. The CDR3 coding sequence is TGCGCCAGCAGCCAAGTTAGCGGGTTAGCCAAAAACATTCAGTACTTC.

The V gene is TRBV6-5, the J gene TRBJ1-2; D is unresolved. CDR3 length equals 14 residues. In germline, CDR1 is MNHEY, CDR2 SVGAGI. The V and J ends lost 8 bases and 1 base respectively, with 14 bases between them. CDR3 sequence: CASSKTELNYGYTF. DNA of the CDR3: TGTGCCAGCTCGAAGACGGAGCTTAACTATGGCTACACCTTC.

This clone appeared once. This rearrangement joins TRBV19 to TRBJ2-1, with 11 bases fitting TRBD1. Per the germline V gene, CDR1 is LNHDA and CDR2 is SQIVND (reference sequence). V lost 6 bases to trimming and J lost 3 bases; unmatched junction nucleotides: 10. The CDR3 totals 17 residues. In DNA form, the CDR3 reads TGTGCCAGTAGCTCATCCGCCGGGACAGGGGGCTACAATGAGCAGTTCTTC. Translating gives CASSSSAGTGGYNEQFF.

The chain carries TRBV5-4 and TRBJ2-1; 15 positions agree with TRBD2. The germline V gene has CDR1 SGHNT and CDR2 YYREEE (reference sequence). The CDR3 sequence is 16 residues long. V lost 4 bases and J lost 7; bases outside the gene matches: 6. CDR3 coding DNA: TGTGCCAGCAGCAAAACCGGGACTAGCGGGAGGAATGAGCAGTTCTTC. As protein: CASSKTGTSGRNEQFF.

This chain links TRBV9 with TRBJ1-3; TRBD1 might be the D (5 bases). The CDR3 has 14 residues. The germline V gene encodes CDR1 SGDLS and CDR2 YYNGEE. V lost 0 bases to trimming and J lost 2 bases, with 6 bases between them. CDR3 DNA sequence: TGTGCCAGCAGCGTAGCCAGGGCTGGAAACACCATATATTTT. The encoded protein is CASSVARAGNTIYF.

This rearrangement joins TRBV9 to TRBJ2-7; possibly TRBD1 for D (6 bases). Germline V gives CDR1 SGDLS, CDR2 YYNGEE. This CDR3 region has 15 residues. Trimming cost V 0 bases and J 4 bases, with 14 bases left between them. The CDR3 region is CASSVAPGAQYEQYF. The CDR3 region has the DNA TGTGCCAGCAGCGTAGCGCCAGGGGCCCAATACGAGCAGTACTTC.

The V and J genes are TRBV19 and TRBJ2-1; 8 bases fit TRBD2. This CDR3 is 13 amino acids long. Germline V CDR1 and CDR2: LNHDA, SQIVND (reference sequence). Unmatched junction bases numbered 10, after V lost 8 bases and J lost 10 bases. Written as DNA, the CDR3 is TGTGCCAGTCGAGCGGGACTAGTAGGCGAGCAGTTCTTC. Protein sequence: CASRAGLVGEQFF. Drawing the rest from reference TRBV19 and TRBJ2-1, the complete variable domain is DGGITQSPKYLFRKEGQNVTLSCEQNLNHDAMYWYRQDPGQGLRLIYYSQIVNDFQKGDIAEGYSVSREKKESFPLTVTSAQKNPTAFYLCASRAGLVGEQFFGPGTRLTVL.